Included here is one T cell receptor beta chain sequence, with context. What this receptor recognizes is not known. Per-nucleotide qualities are absent, and no much larger clonotype sits a single base away. This sample stems from a study of blood T cell repertoires in COVID-19 (dated by TCRdb to about 2020). Turning to the overall study: Collaborator samples came from the United States, Italy and Spain and covered acute and convalescent phases of COVID-19. The prospective study material was composed of cDNA or gDNA derived from T cells, B-cell-depleted T cells, or PBMCs. Subjects who had been exposed to COVID-19, were actively infected with it, or had recovered from it provided the deeply sampled blood TCRbeta repertoires that made up the dataset. A freely available public database, intended as a resource for researchers studying the immune response to SARS-CoV-2, is where the repertoires were released. Samples were obtained from the ongoing ImmuneRACE study (first 160 participants) and from 1,254 subjects provided by 6 global collaborators. Nearly every sample came with metadata listing a de-identified subject ID, COVID-19 status, age in years and sex. Where HLA class I and class II types were available, the types were taken from metadata supplied by the sample provider, not from assay-based typing. General conclusions and limits of the study: Clinical and demographic metadata were provided uncurated, with the amount varying by source and participant.

The collaborating institutions used their own protocols to collect whole blood in K2EDTA tubes. For TCRbeta analysis, collaborator samples were shipped as frozen whole blood, as isolated PBMCs, or as DNA extracted from either sample type. TCRbeta CDR3 regions were amplified from genomic DNA using the immunoSEQ Assay, a bias-controlled multiplex PCR. Under the source paper's analysis protocol: Nucleated cell counts per sample were estimated from amplification of reference gene primers within the assay. To quantify the absolute abundance of each unique TCRbeta CDR3 rearrangement, sequence reads were collapsed and filtered. Productive Simpson clonality was computed per sample as the square root of Simpson's diversity index over productive rearrangements. In its TCRdb copy, this immuneACCESS table keeps in-frame sequences only and misses some clones. Where compared with another copy, unresolved V genes explain less than half of these, and the others have no known cause. D and trimming come from the DNA, and the V and J calls and clone size come from that table. The sample includes roughly 230,000 clones, with about 85% observed a single time. Of the sample, around 8% falls within the top ten clones.

The germline V and J ends show losses of 1 base and 4 bases respectively, and no gene match explains 5 bases of the junction. The CDR3 goes from the cysteine to the phenylalanine over 16 residues. Kept here is only the CDR3 DNA, which spans 48 bases and is read in frame from base 1. The germline V gene yields MGHRA for CDR1 and YSYEKL for CDR2. The sequenced material came from peripheral blood. The source of this sequence is a woman older than 75 with acute or convalescent COVID-19. The receptor chain draws on TRBV4-1 and TRBJ1-4; 8 bases in the junction line up with TRBD1. CDR3 region: CASSQVPTGDNEKLFF. The DNA reads TGCGCCAGCAGCCAAGTTCCGACAGGGGATAATGAAAAACTGTTTTTT.